The 16 T cell receptor beta chains below come from one sample, sequenced in a study of T cells in Graves' hyperthyroidism and ophthalmopathy. RNA transcripts yielded amplified TCR beta CDR3 regions. First-round RT-PCR targeting the TCR CDR3 was performed with the HTBI primer set. TCRdb re-derived calls from the multiplex PCR reads in MiXCR, one entry per CDR3 protein. The profile covers 300,000 to 450,000 distinct CDR3 sequences, with approximately 17% appearing a single time and approximately 30% taken by the ten largest. Sequencing used blood. These receptors came from a woman aged 25 to 39 with Graves' hyperthyroidism that later progressed to Graves' ophthalmopathy.

This clonotype showed up many times. This chain connects TRBV5-1 to TRBJ2-6; TRBD1 is a possible D gene (6 bases). This CDR3 is 17 amino acids long. The V and J ends lost 3 bases and 1 base respectively, with 14 bases between them. Germline CDR1 SGHRS, CDR2 YFSETQ. In DNA, the CDR3 is TGCGCCAGCAGCTATTCGGGACACGGATCTGGGGCCAACGTCCTGACTTTC. It yields the protein CASSYSGHGSGANVLTF.

In this sample, this clonotype turned up a few times. V is TRBV25-1 and J is TRBJ2-2; the D gene is possibly TRBD1 (5 bases). Germline V gene data show CDR1 as MGHDK and CDR2 as SYGVNS. The CDR3 is made up of 16 amino acids. V was clipped by 2 bases and J by 1 base, with 11 bases between them. The CDR3: CASSESWQGNTGELFF. The CDR3 nucleotides read TGTGCCAGCAGTGAAAGTTGGCAGGGGAACACCGGGGAGCTGTTTTTT.

A few counts support this clonotype. The gene calls are TRBV6-1 and TRBJ1-1; D unclear. This CDR3 is 14 amino acids long. V was shortened by 2 bases and J by 1 base, with 8 bases between the two germline ends. The V gene's germline CDR1 is MNHNS and CDR2 SASEGT. The DNA of the CDR3 is TGTGCCAGCAGTGAATGGCAGACGAACACTGAAGCTTTCTTT. It is translated as CASSEWQTNTEAFF.

In this sample, this clonotype turned up many times. The CDR3 DNA follows: TGCAGTGCTCTTCCTCCGGGACAGTTCACAGATACGCAGTATTTT. This codes for CSALPPGQFTDTQYF. The chain recombines TRBV20-1 with TRBJ2-3, with TRBD1 matching 7 bases. V trimming: 5 bases; J trimming: 2 bases; junction bases outside the gene matches: 10. This CDR3 contains 15 residues. Germline loops: CDR1 DFQATT, CDR2 SNEGSKA (reference sequence).

The table lists this clonotype with many counts. The genes are TRBV7-2 and TRBJ2-5; 8 nucleotides match TRBD1. Germline V CDR1 and CDR2: SGHTA, FQGNSA. V lost 7 bases to trimming and J lost 1 base; unmatched junction nucleotides: 8. CDR3 length equals 15 residues. The CDR3 loop reads CASILVTGGQETQYF. DNA of the CDR3: TGTGCCAGCATCCTAGTTACAGGGGGCCAAGAGACCCAGTACTTC.

This clonotype appeared many times. The chain uses TRBV2 and TRBJ2-1, with TRBD2 matching 11 bases. The V and J ends lost 3 bases and 2 bases, in that order; junction bases with no gene match: 6. Germline-derived CDR1 and CDR2 are SNHLY and FYNNEI. The CDR3 spans 17 residues. Here the CDR3 reads CASSDDTLAGAYNEQFF. CDR3 DNA sequence: TGTGCCAGCAGTGATGACACACTAGCGGGAGCCTACAATGAGCAGTTCTTC.

This clonotype was seen a handful of times. This chain uses TRBV19 with TRBJ2-7, with D possibly TRBD1 on 6 matching bases. The germline gives CDR1 LNHDA, CDR2 SQIVND (reference sequence). The length of the CDR3 is 13 residues. V lost 6 bases and J lost 2, with 11 bases in between. This CDR3 is CASRDRATYEQYF. The CDR3 DNA reads as TGTGCCAGTAGGGACAGAGCTACCTACGAGCAGTACTTC. The full variable domain, completed using reference TRBV19 and TRBJ2-7, is DGGITQSPKYLFRKEGQNVTLSCEQNLNHDAMYWYRQDPGQGLRLIYYSQIVNDFQKGDIAEGYSVSREKKESFPLTVTSAQKNPTAFYLCASRDRATYEQYFGPGTRLTVT.

This clonotype was observed at least ten times. V usage is TRBV27 and J usage is TRBJ1-6; TRBD1 matches 7 bases. Germline V gene data show CDR1 as MNHEY and CDR2 as SMNVEV (reference sequence). J was trimmed by 5 bases and V by 7 bases; bases with no gene match: 5. The CDR3 loop spans 14 amino acids. This CDR3 is CASKPGTDNSPLHF. CDR3 coding DNA: TGTGCCAGCAAACCCGGGACAGATAATTCACCCCTCCACTTT.

The genes are TRBV27 and TRBJ2-7, with D possibly being TRBD2 (6 bases). This CDR3 has 14 amino acids. Germline V gene data show CDR1 as MNHEY and CDR2 as SMNVEV (reference sequence). V was trimmed by 3 bases and J by 4 bases, leaving 13 bases between them. The CDR3 loop is CASSLRGPVYEQYF. The DNA for the CDR3 is TGTGCCAGCAGTTTGCGGGGTCCGGTGTACGAGCAGTACTTC.

This clonotype has ten or more counts. The V call is TRBV10-3, the J call TRBJ2-7; no definite D call. Germline V CDR1 and CDR2: ENHRY, SYGVKD. This CDR3 spans 14 amino acids. V shed 6 bases and J shed 6 bases, with 18 bases lying between them. The CDR3 region has the DNA TGTGCCATCAGACAAGGACCGTCTGACTCCGAGCAGTACTTC. Translated: CAIRQGPSDSEQYF.

This clonotype has a count of ten or more. The chain employs TRBV27 and TRBJ2-1, with 11 positions matching TRBD2. CDR3 length: 15 residues. Germline assignment: CDR1 MNHEY and CDR2 SMNVEV (reference sequence). V dropped 5 bases and J dropped 5; count of bases not matched to a gene: 5. CDR3 DNA: TGTGCCAGCAGTATCGGGACTAGCGGAAACAATGAGCAGTTCTTC. Amino acids: CASSIGTSGNNEQFF.

This clonotype occurred many times. This rearrangement joins TRBV6-1 to TRBJ1-5; tentatively, D is TRBD1 (6 bases). The CDR3 is 15 amino acids. Germline lookup yields CDR1 MNHNS and CDR2 SASEGT. With 0 bases removed from V and 6 bases from J, the gap between germline ends came to 12 bases. The CDR3 protein is CASSEAAGAGQPQHF. The DNA for the CDR3 is TGTGCCAGCAGTGAAGCGGCGGGGGCCGGTCAGCCCCAGCATTTT.

As for this clonotype: This clone may be a read error of a much larger clone one base away. This chain uses TRBV7-2 with TRBJ2-7; possibly TRBD1 or TRBD2 for D (5 bases each). Germline CDR1 SGHTA, CDR2 FQGNSA. The CDR3 length is 12 residues. The CDR3 here is CASGLGAGEQYF. CDR3 sequence (DNA): TGTGCCAGCGGCTTAGGGGCGGGCGAGCAGTACTTC.

The chain has TRBV5-1 and TRBJ1-4, with D unclear. The CDR3 has 15 residues. V lost 4 bases and J 8 bases, leaving 18 bases between the germline ends. Germline CDR1 reads SGHRS; CDR2 reads YFSETQ. The CDR3 is CASSPLDTLREKLFF. The CDR3 bases are TGCGCCAGCAGCCCCCTTGACACGCTCAGGGAAAAACTGTTTTTT.

This clonotype was recorded at least ten times. The CDR3 loop reads CASSPTSGGEQFF. CDR3 in DNA: TGTGCCAGCAGCCCGACTAGCGGCGGTGAGCAGTTCTTC. The genes are TRBV7-9 and TRBJ2-1; TRBD2 aligns across 9 bases. The CDR3 extends over 13 amino acids. CDR1 and CDR2 from the germline V gene are SEHNR and FQNEAQ (reference sequence). V dropped 5 bases and J dropped 9; count of bases not matched to a gene: 5.

V gene TRBV10-1 combines with J gene TRBJ1-6; D uncertain. This CDR3 spans 17 amino acids. Germline V gene lookup returns CDR1 WNHNN and CDR2 SYGVQD (reference sequence). V lost 8 bases and J 0 bases, leaving 17 bases between the germline ends. The CDR3 sequence is CASVRNGRSSYNSPLHF. The CDR3 bases are TGCGCCAGCGTACGTAACGGGAGAAGCTCCTATAATTCACCCCTCCACTTT.